This T cell receptor (beta chain) was retrieved from a study of prognosis after radiotherapy for stage I lung cancer. The CDR3 covers 14 residues. From germline, CDR1 is MDHEN and CDR2 SYDVKM. Trimming took 3 bases from V and 2 from J; bases not matched to a gene: 4. Genomic DNA yielded TCR beta CDR3, amplified by two-round multiplex PCR. Primers targeting each individual TRBV and TRBJ gene were applied in first-round PCR. TCRdb itself ran the multiplex PCR reads through MiXCR, one entry per CDR3 protein. This sample has some 15,000 distinct CDR3 sequences, with around 40% found just once. By sample share, this clonotype is medium-sized.

The source of this sequence is a donor aged 50 or older with non-small cell lung cancer. The V gene is TRBV28, the J gene TRBJ2-7; 7 bases line up with TRBD2. The material was PBMCs, obtained before or after stereotactic body radiation therapy (not recorded which). CDR3 protein: CASSLGGETYEQYF. The CDR3 DNA reads TGTGCCAGCAGTTTGGGAGGGGAAACCTACGAGCAGTACTTC.